The clone carrying this TCR beta chain was seen at least ten times. The antigen remains undetermined. Trimming at V came to 3 bases and at J to 9 bases, leaving 6 bases not matched to a gene. The CDR3 is made up of 14 amino acids. TCRdb processed the 5' RACE reads anew with MiXCR; each CDR3 protein has one entry. Seen here are fewer than 85,000 distinct CDR3 sequences, 11% observed once, and the top ten hold 12%. The sample comes from a study of early T cells in non-severe SARS-CoV-2 infection. Study observations and caveats: Missing private and CD4 specificities, VDJdb matching favored anti-spike CD8 responses.

This chain connects TRBV12-3 or TRBV12-4 to TRBJ2-1, with 9 bases matching TRBD1. The receptor was derived from an adult who was a healthcare worker with PCR-confirmed SARS-CoV-2 infection or an uninfected control (not recorded which). This specimen was whole blood, taken at baseline. CDR3 in DNA: TGTGCCAGCAGTTTCCCAACAGGGGGCACTGAGCAGTTCTTC. This translates into CASSFPTGGTEQFF.